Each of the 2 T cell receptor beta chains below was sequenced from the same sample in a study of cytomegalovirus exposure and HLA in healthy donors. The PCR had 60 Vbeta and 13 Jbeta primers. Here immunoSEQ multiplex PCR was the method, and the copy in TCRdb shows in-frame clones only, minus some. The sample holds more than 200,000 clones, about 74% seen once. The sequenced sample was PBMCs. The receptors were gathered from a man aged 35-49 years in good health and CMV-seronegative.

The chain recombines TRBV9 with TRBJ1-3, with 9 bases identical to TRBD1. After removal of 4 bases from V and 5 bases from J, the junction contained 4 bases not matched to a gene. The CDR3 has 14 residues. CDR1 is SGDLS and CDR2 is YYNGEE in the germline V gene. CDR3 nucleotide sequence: TGTGCCAGCAGCCGGGACAGGGCAAGAAACACCATATATTTT. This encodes CASSRDRARNTIYF.

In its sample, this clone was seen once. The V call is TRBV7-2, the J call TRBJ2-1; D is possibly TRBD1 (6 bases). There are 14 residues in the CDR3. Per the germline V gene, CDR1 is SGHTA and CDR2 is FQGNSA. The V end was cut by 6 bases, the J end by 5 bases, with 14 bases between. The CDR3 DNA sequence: TGTGCCAGCAGGTCAAGGGGGTTCAACAATGAGCAGTTCTTC. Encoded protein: CASRSRGFNNEQFF.